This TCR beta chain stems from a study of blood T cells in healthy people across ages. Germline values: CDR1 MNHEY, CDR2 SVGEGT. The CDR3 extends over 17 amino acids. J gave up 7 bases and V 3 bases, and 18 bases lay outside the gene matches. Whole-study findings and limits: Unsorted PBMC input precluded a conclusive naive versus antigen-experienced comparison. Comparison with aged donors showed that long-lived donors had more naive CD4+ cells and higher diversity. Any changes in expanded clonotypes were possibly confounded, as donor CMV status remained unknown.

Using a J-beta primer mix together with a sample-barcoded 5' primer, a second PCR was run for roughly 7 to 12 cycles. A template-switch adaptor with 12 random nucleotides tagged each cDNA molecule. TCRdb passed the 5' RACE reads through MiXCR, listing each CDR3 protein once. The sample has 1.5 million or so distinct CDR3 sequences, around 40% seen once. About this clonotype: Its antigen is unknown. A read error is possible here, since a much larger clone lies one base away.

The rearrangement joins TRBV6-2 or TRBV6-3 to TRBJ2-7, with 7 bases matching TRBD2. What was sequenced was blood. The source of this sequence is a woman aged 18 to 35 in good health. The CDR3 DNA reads TGTGCCAGCAGTTATTCCCCCCAACGGGAGGTTAGAGGAGAGCAGTACTTC. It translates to CASSYSPQREVRGEQYF.